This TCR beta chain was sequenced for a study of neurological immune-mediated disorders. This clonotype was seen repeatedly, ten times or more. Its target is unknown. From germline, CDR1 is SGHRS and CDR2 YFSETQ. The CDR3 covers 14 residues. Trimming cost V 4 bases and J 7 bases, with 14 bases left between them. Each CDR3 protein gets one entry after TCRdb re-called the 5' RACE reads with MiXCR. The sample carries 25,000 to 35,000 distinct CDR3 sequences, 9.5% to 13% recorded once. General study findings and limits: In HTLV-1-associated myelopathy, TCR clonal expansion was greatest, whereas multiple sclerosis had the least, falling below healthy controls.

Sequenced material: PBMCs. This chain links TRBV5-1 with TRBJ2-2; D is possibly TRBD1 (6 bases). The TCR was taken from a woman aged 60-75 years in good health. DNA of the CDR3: TGCGCCAGCAGCGGGGGACACCCCGGCGGGGAGCTGTTTTTT. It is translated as CASSGGHPGGELFF.